This T cell receptor beta chain was profiled in a study of CD8 T cells in Susac syndrome. V dropped 5 bases and J dropped 0 bases, with 11 bases sitting between them. The germline CDR1 and CDR2 sequences are SQVTM and ANQGSEA. This CDR3 has 14 amino acids. An input of 0.5 to 1 ug of RNA was subjected to reverse transcription using random hexamers. Via MiXCR, TCRdb re-called the immunoSEQ multiplex PCR reads, giving one row per CDR3 protein. This repertoire shows approximately 74,000 distinct CDR3 sequences, about 93% found once; its top ten account for roughly 0.5%. The source material was CD4+ T cells from PBMCs. The rearrangement joins TRBV29-1 to TRBJ1-5; tentative D call: TRBD1 (5 bases). This receptor was identified in a human donor with Susac syndrome. Here the CDR3 DNA reads TGCAGCGTTATAGACAGTTATAGCAATCAGCCCCAGCATTTT. As protein: CSVIDSYSNQPQHF. The full variable domain, rest sourced from reference TRBV29-1 and TRBJ1-5, is SAVISQKPSRDICQRGTSLTIQCQVDSQVTMMFWYRQQPGQSLTLIATANQGSEATYESGFVIDKFPISRPNLTFSTLTVSNMSPEDSSIYLCSVIDSYSNQPQHFGDGTRLSIL.